This TCR beta chain was found in a study of cytomegalovirus exposure and HLA in healthy donors. Study in general: Unique TCR beta sequences numbering about 100 million came from about 180 million T cells in an earlier analysis.

Amplification used 60 Vbeta primers and 13 Jbeta primers. Study processing details: Later, roughly 86 million unique TCR beta chains were counted in an analysis, and roughly 11 million of them were shared. The data were produced by immunoSEQ multiplex PCR, yet TCRdb's version contains in-frame clones alone and is incomplete. V, J and clone size are those of that table, while D and trimming were read from the DNA. The sample records about 100,000 clones, around 83% being singletons. Notes on this clone: The antigen is unknown. Germline is not matched at one junction end, which may reflect a read error.

The CDR3 is made up of 15 amino acids. Germline V gene sequence: CDR1 GTSNPN, CDR2 SVGIG (reference sequence). The study, taken as a whole, reports: Some TCR beta chains (roughly 160 of them) were listed as cytomegalovirus-associated.

The chain employs TRBV30 and TRBJ2-3; a weak D match, TRBD2 (7 bases). The TCR sequence derives from a man aged 30-40 years in good health and CMV-seronegative. Material: PBMCs. CDR3 region: CAWGVRGGGTDTQYF. As DNA, the CDR3 is TGTGCCTGGGGTGTTAGGGGGGGAGGCACAGATACGCAGTATTTT.